This TCR beta chain is drawn from a study of shared clonotypes between healthy human individuals (TCRdb year 2020). A note on the overall study: Two women and three men aged 18 to 49 years were included in the cohort. For each donor, CD4 naive and CD4 memory were each given three plates, CD8 naive was given two plates, and CD8 memory was given one plate. Blood TCR repertoires of a handful of healthy adults were deeply sequenced to estimate repertoire size and the extent of clonotype sharing between individuals. To increase sequencing depth and limit assay-specific biases, TCR repertoire library preparation and sequencing were carried out by different laboratories using diverse techniques. Per donor, leukapheresis produced somewhere between about 0.94 and 10 billion PBMCs.

Spanning cysteine to phenylalanine, the CDR3 consists of 16 amino acids. Of the read, only the CDR3 DNA is kept; its 48 bases are in frame from base 1. Trimmed from V: 3 bases; trimmed from J: 6 bases; junction bases lacking a gene match: 7. The CDR1 and CDR2 encoded by the germline V gene are SGDLS and YYNGEE. With regard to this clone: Its antigen target is currently unknown. No per-base quality is available; no much larger clone lies one base away.

Healthy HIV-negative adults with no recently reported acute infections or vaccinations were included as donors. All donors were Caucasian adults living in Nashville, Tennessee, USA. Magnetic negative selection was used to enrich CD4+ T cells, after which naive cells were positively selected on CD45RA and the negative fraction became the memory subset. After blood collection by leukapheresis, PBMCs were isolated using Ficoll-Histopaque density gradient centrifugation and then cryopreserved in the vapor phase of liquid nitrogen. Analytical flow cytometry was used to check the purity and quantity of every magnetically sorted T cell population. From each sorted fraction, genomic DNA was isolated and quantified by UV absorbance on a Nanodrop 2000c. Using the deep immunoSEQ assay, multiplex PCR amplified TCR CDR3 regions from genomic DNA. Genomic DNA extracted from each cell subset was distributed evenly over all wells of several immunoSEQ 96-well plates, and each plate served as one replicate. For sorted subsets, about 200 ng genomic DNA, equal to approximately 30,000 T cell genomes, was loaded into each replicate PCR. Purified libraries were measured with a Qubit 3.0 fluorometer, size-checked on a Bioanalyzer 2100, and measured again with the KAPA Library Quantification kit. A separate single-read 150-cycle Illumina NextSeq 550 flow cell was used to sequence each immunoSEQ 96-well plate. As for the original processing: The immunoSEQ output contained only junctional sequences without quality scores, so filtering could not match that applied to full-length reads. Sequences were annotated with PyIR, a Python wrapper for IgBLAST v1.9, and V/J genes and CDR3 were assigned using IMGT germline references. Reads were removed for weak V/J assignments (E-value above 1e-6), missing CDR3, stop codons, out-of-frame junctions, or ambiguous translated residues. V3J clonotypes were defined by identical inferred V gene, J gene, and CDR3 amino acid sequence. The percentage overlap between two repertoires was calculated by dividing the number of shared unique clonotypes by the size of the smaller repertoire. Three approaches were used to assess repertoire richness: RTK rarefaction, the Chao1 estimator, and Recon v2.1 estimates of unobserved clonotypes. Generation probabilities were computed with OLGA for all TCRbeta clonotypes obtained by the gDNA method from a few donors. The immuneACCESS repertoire file appears here via TCRdb, limited to in-frame rearrangements. These files lack a portion of the clones; in checked studies, under half of the deficit traces to unresolved V genes, and the cause of the others is not known. The D gene and trimming were derived from the DNA, and the V and J assignments and clone size from that table. This sample is represented by under 2,500,000 clones; around 95% of them were singletons. The top ten clonotypes cover over 0.1% of the sample.

What the research found in general, with its limitations: Even with the large sequencing depth, rarefaction of the sorted-subset datasets indicated that sequencing was incomplete. Naive subsets generally had larger estimated clonotype richness than memory subsets did. Approximately 5% of naive CD4, roughly 3.6% of naive CD8, 2.3% of memory CD4, and 0.35% to 0.4% of memory CD8 clonotypes were shared across several donors. Compared with non-shared clonotypes, the clonotypes found in all four sorted-subset donors had higher generation probabilities. Sampling was restricted to blood, and TCR repertoires in tissue are likely to differ from TCR repertoires in blood. The genetic and exposure-history diversity represented was limited by the small number of donors. Based on pairwise subsampling, the degree of clonotype sharing among donors was expected to be affected by sequencing depth.

The source of this sequence is a man aged 18 to 35 in good health. What was sequenced was naive CD4+ T cells sorted from blood. The label giving this sample's cell subset or site can be read as: CD45RA+ positively selected. Here the chain combines TRBV9 and TRBJ2-3; TRBD2 agrees with 13 junctional bases. The CDR3: CASSATSGRFADTQYF. The DNA reads TGTGCCAGCAGCGCGACTAGCGGGAGGTTCGCTGATACGCAGTATTTT.